This TCR beta chain was identified in a study of shared T cell receptors in the human thymus (dated by TCRdb to the early 2020s). Notes on the research overall: The study examined how the human thymus generates shared, self-reactive T-cell receptor alpha chains.

For this clone: What antigen it recognizes has not been identified. No base qualities exist here, and no much larger clone lies one base off it.

The protocol used for the library was the immunoSEQ multiplex PCR assay. Sourced from immuneACCESS, this table was stored by TCRdb with only in-frame sequences that have V and J called. A share of the clones is absent; for the studies checked, an unresolved V gene accounts for under half, and the remainder has no known explanation. The sample includes hundreds of thousands of clones, with over 75% observed a single time. The ten largest clones capture about 0.01% of the sample. From cysteine to phenylalanine, the CDR3 is 13 amino acids long. Only CDR3 DNA remains: 39 bases, in frame from the first base. The germline V gene encodes CDR1 LNHDA and CDR2 SQIVND (reference sequence). The V and J ends are trimmed by 4 bases and 7 bases, leaving 13 bases between them. The sample also formed part of further work on human thymus T cells. Drawing on the second study: Immunologically healthy infants undergoing open corrective cardiac surgery for congenital heart defects in Finland were used as donors. Thymus tissue was obtained as surgical resects removed during corrective cardiac surgery. Usage of V and J gene segments appeared to be biased in both the thymic and the peripheral blood repertoires. According to the related research, thymic TCR repertoires were highly overlapping among unrelated individuals. The study characterized TCR alpha and beta repertoires from roughly eight infant thymus samples and four related peripheral blood samples. Donor ages ranging from roughly 6 to 244 days were recorded, and several male and a couple of female infants were included in the cohort. Thymocytes were freed from the tissue by mechanical means and kept at -70 degrees C as pellets of roughly 9-34 million cells. A QIAsymphony instrument was used to extract genomic DNA from the frozen cell pellets. TCRB and TCRAD loci were amplified from a standardized quantity of quality-controlled genomic DNA using the immunoSEQ multiplex PCR assay. The V(D)J region was spanned by amplicons of a length sufficient to cover the CDR3 and to identify V and J genes. Amplicon sequencing was performed on an Illumina platform through the commercial immunoSEQ service. Primer bias and sequencing errors were corrected as previously described, and TCRAD and TCRB were defined on the basis of the IMGT database. Repertoires were analysed with immunoSEQ Analyzer 3.0 and VDJTools, covering basic statistics, V/J segment usage, diversity estimates, rarefaction and pairwise overlap. Diversity was estimated with Chao1, ChaoE, Efron-Thisted, Shannon and inverse Simpson indices, and also on datasets down-sampled to the smallest sample. Repertoire overlap used strict matching of CDR3 nucleotide sequence, V gene and J gene, with Jaccard-based multidimensional scaling clustering. On average, approximately 790,000 unique TCRB clonotypes were obtained from thymus samples, compared with about 84,000 from blood samples.

Sequences were obtained from thymocytes. The sequence is built from TRBV19 and TRBJ2-5; 6 matching bases give a weak D call of TRBD2. This receptor was identified in a boy younger than two with a congenital heart defect. Donor details come from another sample of the same person, matched by shared clones. The DNA is as follows: TGTGCCAGTAGTACCGGGGGAAGGGCGACCCAGTACTTC. It translates as CASSTGGRATQYF.